This T cell receptor (beta chain) stems from a study of graft-versus-host responses after intestinal transplantation. Study-level background: Anti-thymocyte globulin induction, then tacrolimus and steroids for about three years, went to all recipients.

The ends were cut back, 7 bases at V and 0 bases at J, with 4 bases in the middle. From germline, CDR1 is MNHEY and CDR2 SVGAGI. The CDR3 is 13 amino acids. Comments on this clone: What it binds is not known.

Overall study findings and caveats: Graft-versus-host to host-versus-graft clonal ratios in allografts were high in patients with graft-donor T cell macrochimerism.

The repertoire was sequenced with immunoSEQ multiplex PCR; TCRdb's copy has only in-frame clones and lacks some. Of tens of thousands of clones in the sample, around 93% were seen once. This sequence was found in a human donor who was the organ donor for an intestinal transplant. The sample here was unstimulated CD8+ T cells sorted from spleen or lymph node cells, taken before transplant. This chain connects TRBV6-5 to TRBJ1-6, with D uncertain. Here the CDR3 reads CASTYSYNSPLHF. In DNA form, the CDR3 reads TGTGCCAGCACCTACTCCTATAATTCACCCCTCCACTTT.